This TCR beta chain was captured in a study of blood T cell repertoires in COVID-19. On the study more broadly: Samples taken during acute and convalescent COVID-19 were collected in the United States, Italy and Spain. In each case, the material was cDNA or gDNA derived from T cells, B-cell-depleted T cells, or PBMCs.

Per the authors' pipeline: Estimation of nucleated cell counts was performed using reference gene primer amplification. Sequencing was performed with immunoSEQ multiplex PCR; in TCRdb, only in-frame clones are kept and a portion is missing. That table is the source of V, J and clone size, and D and trimming were worked out from the DNA. The sample shows 200,000 to 250,000 clones, approximately 82% of them seen only once. Germline-derived CDR1 and CDR2 are SGHDT and YYEEEE. This CDR3 contains 15 residues. Unmatched junction bases numbered 5, after V lost 2 bases and J lost 5 bases. This clone has just one count.

This receptor was identified in a young woman with acute or convalescent COVID-19. The genes are TRBV5-6 and TRBJ1-1, with 11 bases lining up with TRBD1. The sequenced material came from peripheral blood. The CDR3 spells CASSFRGTGGTEAFF. CDR3 DNA sequence: TGTGCCAGCAGCTTTCGAGGGACAGGGGGTACTGAAGCTTTCTTT. The whole variable domain, filled in from reference TRBV5-6 and TRBJ1-1, reads DAGVTQSPTHLIKTRGQQVTLRCSPKSGHDTVSWYQQALGQGPQFIFQYYEEEERQRGNFPDRFSGHQFPNYSSELNVNALLLGDSALYLCASSFRGTGGTEAFFGQGTRLTVV.